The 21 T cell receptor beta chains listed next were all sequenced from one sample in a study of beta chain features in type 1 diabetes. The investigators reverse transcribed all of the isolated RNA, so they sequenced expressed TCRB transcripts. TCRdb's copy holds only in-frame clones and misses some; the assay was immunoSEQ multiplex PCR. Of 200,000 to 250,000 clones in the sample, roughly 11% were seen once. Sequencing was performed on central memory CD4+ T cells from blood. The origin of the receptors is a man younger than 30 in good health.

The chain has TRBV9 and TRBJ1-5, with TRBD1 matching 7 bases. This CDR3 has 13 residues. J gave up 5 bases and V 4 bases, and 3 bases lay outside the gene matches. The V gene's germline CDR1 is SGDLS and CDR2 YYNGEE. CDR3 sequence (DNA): TGTGCCAGCAGCCTAACAGGGGATCAGCCCCAGCATTTT. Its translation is CASSLTGDQPQHF.

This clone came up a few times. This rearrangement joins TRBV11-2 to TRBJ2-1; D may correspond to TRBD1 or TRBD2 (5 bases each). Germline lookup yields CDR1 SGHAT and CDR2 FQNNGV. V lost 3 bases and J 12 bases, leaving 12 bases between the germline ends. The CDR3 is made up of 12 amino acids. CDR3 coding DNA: TGTGCCAGCAGCTTGGCTTATGGGGGGCAGTTCTTC. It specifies CASSLAYGGQFF.

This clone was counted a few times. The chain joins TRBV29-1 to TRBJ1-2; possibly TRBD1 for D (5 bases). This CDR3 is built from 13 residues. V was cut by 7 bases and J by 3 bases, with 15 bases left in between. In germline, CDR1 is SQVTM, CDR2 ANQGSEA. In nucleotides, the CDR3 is TGCAGCGATAGCAGGGCGGAGGACTATGGCTACACCTTC. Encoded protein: CSDSRAEDYGYTF. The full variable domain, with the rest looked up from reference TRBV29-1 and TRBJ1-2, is SAVISQKPSRDICQRGTSLTIQCQVDSQVTMMFWYRQQPGQSLTLIATANQGSEATYESGFVIDKFPISRPNLTFSTLTVSNMSPEDSSIYLCSDSRAEDYGYTFGSGTRLTVV.

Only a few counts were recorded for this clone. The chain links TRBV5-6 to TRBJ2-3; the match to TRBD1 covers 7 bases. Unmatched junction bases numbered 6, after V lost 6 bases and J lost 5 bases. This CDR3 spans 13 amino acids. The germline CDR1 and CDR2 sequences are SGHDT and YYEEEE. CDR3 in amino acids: CASNRGIGDTQYF. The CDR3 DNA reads TGTGCCAGCAACAGGGGAATCGGAGATACGCAGTATTTT.

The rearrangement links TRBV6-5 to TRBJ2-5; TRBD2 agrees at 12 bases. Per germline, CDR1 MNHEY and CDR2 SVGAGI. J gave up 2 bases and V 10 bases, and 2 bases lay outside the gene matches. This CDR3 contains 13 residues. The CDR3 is CATGLAGQETQYF. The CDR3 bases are TGTGCCACAGGACTAGCGGGACAAGAGACCCAGTACTTC.

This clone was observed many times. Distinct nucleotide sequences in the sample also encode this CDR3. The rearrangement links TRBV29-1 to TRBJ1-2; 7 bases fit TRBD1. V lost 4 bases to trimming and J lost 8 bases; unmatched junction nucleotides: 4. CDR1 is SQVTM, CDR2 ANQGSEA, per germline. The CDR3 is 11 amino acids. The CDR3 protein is CSVGQGLGYTF. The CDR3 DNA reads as TGCAGCGTTGGACAGGGTCTGGGCTACACCTTC.

The CDR3 is CAMGSPDRDTQYF. The CDR3 nucleotides are TGTGCCATGGGGTCGCCGGATAGAGATACGCAGTATTTT. This chain connects TRBV27 to TRBJ2-3; D is uncertain. Trimming pared 10 bases from V and 5 bases from J, leaving 16 bases between. The CDR3 spans 13 residues. The germline V gene encodes CDR1 MNHEY and CDR2 SMNVEV (reference sequence).

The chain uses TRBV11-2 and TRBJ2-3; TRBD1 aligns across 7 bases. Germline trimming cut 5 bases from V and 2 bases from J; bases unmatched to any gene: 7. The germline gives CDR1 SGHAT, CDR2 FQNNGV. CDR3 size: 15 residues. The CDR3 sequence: CASSQDRDTTDTQYF. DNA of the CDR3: TGTGCCAGCAGCCAAGACAGGGATACCACAGATACGCAGTATTTT.

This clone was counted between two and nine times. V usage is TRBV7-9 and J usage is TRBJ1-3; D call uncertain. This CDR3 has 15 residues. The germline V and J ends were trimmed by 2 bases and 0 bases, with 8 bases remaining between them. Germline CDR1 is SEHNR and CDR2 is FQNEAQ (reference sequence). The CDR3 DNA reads TGTGCCAGCAGCTTATCGGGCGACTCTGGAAACACCATATATTTT. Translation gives CASSLSGDSGNTIYF.

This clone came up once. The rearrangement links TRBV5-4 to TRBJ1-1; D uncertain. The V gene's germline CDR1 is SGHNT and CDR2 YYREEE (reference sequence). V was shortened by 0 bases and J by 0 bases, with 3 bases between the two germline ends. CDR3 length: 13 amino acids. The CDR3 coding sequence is TGTGCCAGCAGCTTGGAAGTGAACACTGAAGCTTTCTTT. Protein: CASSLEVNTEAFF.

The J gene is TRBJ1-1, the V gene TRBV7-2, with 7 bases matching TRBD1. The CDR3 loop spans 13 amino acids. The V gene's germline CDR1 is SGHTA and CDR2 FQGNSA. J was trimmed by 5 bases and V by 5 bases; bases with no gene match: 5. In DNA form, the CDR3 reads TGTGCCAGCAGCCCTTCGACAGGGACTGAAGCTTTCTTT. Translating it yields CASSPSTGTEAFF.

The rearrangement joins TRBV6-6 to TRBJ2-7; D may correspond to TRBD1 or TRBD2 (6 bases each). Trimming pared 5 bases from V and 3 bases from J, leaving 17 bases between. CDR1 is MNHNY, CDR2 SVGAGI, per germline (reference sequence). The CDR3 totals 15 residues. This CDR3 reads CASSRPRGAYYEQYF. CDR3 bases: TGTGCCAGCAGTCGCCCTAGGGGGGCCTACTACGAGCAGTACTTC.

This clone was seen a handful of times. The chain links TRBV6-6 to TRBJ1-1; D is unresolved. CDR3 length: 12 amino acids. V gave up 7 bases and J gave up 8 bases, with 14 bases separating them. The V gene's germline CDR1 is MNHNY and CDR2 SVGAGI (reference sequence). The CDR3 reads CASTILAGEAFF. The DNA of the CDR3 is TGTGCCAGCACCATACTCGCGGGAGAAGCTTTCTTT.

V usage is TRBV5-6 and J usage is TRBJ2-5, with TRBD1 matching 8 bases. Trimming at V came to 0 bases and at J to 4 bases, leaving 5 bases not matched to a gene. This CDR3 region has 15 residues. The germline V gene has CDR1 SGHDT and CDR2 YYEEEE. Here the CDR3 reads CASSLETGGLETQYF. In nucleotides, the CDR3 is TGTGCCAGCAGCTTGGAAACAGGGGGTTTAGAGACCCAGTACTTC.

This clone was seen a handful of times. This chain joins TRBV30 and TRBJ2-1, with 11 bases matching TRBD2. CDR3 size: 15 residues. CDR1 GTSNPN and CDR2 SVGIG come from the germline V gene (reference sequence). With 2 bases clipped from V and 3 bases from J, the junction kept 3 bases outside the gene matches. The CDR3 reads CAWSRLAGIYNEQFF. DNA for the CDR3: TGTGCCTGGAGTAGACTAGCGGGGATCTACAATGAGCAGTTCTTC.

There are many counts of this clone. The CDR3 sequence: CASSPPGWAHGYTF. CDR3 sequence (DNA): TGTGCCAGCAGTCCCCCAGGGTGGGCTCATGGCTACACCTTC. This chain joins TRBV2 and TRBJ1-2, with D possibly TRBD1 on 5 matching bases. Germline V CDR1 and CDR2: SNHLY, FYNNEI. The CDR3 is 14 residues long. The V and J ends lost 5 bases and 6 bases respectively, with 16 bases between them.

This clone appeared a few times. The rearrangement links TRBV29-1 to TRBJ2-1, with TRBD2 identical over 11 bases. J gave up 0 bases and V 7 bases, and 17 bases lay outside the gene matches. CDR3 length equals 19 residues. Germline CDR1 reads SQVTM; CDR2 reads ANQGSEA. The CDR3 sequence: CSAVGASGRSFSSYNEQFF. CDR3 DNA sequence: TGCAGCGCCGTGGGGGCTAGCGGGAGGTCCTTTAGCTCCTACAATGAGCAGTTCTTC.

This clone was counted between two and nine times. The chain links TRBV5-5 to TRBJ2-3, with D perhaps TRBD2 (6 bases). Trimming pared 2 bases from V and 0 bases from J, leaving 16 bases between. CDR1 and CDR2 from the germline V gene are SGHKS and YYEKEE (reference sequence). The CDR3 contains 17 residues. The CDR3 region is CASSFHPGTPSTDTQYF. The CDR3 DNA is TGTGCCAGCAGCTTCCACCCCGGGACTCCTAGCACAGATACGCAGTATTTT.

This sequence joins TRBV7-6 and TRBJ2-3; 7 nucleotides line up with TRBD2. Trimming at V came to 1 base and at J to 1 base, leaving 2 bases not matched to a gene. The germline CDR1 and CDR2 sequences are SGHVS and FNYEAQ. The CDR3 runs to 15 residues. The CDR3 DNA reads TGTGCCAGCAGCTTAGACGGACTAGGCACAGATACGCAGTATTTT. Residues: CASSLDGLGTDTQYF.

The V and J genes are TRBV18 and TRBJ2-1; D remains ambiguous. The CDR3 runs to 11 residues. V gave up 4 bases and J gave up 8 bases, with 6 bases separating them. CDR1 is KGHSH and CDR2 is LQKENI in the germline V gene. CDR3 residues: CASSREDEQFF. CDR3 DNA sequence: TGTGCCAGCTCACGTGAGGATGAGCAGTTCTTC.

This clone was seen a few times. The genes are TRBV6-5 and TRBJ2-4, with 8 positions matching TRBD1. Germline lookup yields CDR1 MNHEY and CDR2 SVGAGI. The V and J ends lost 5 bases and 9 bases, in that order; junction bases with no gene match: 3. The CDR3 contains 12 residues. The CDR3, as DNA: TGTGCCAGCAGTGGACAGGGACCCATTCAGTACTTC. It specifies CASSGQGPIQYF.